Below, 27 T cell receptor beta chains from the same sample are listed, as sequenced in a study of cytomegalovirus exposure and HLA in healthy donors. The PCR had 60 Vbeta and 13 Jbeta primers. TCRdb's copy holds only in-frame clones and misses some; the assay was immunoSEQ multiplex PCR. The sample records over 150,000 clones, under 85% being singletons. The sequencing sample was made of PBMCs. These receptors were collected from a man aged 18 to 29 in good health and CMV-seronegative.

The V gene is TRBV5-8, the J gene TRBJ1-6; a weak D match, TRBD1 (6 bases). This CDR3 is 13 amino acids long. CDR1 is SGHTS and CDR2 is YDEGEE in the germline V gene. Trimming took off 7 bases at V and 8 bases at J, with 13 bases between the two ends. CDR3 residues: CASARTDYSPLHF. In nucleotides, the CDR3 is TGTGCCAGCGCTAGGACAGATTATTCACCCCTCCACTTT.

This chain connects TRBV7-9 to TRBJ2-2, with 12 bases fitting TRBD2. There are 15 residues in the CDR3. Germline V gives CDR1 SEHNR, CDR2 FQNEAQ (reference sequence). V lost 6 bases and J lost 5; bases outside the gene matches: 4. The CDR3 nucleotides are TGTGCCAGCAGTCTAGCGGGAGGGAAAACCGGGGAGCTGTTTTTT. Translating it yields CASSLAGGKTGELFF.

This sequence joins TRBV28 and TRBJ1-5; no definite D call. Trimming took off 6 bases at V and 5 bases at J, with 20 bases between the two ends. This CDR3 region has 16 residues. The germline gives CDR1 MDHEN, CDR2 SYDVKM. This CDR3 is CASRPPPTGKDQPQHF. In DNA, the CDR3 is TGTGCCAGCAGGCCTCCGCCAACCGGGAAGGATCAGCCCCAGCATTTT.

This CDR3 reads CASSAGQGLIGYTF. As DNA, the CDR3 is TGTGCCAGCAGTGCGGGACAGGGGCTAATTGGCTACACCTTC. The V call is TRBV6-5, the J call TRBJ1-2; 10 positions match TRBD1. CDR3 length equals 14 residues. Unmatched junction bases numbered 7, after V lost 5 bases and J lost 7 bases. Germline CDR1 and CDR2: MNHEY and SVGAGI.

This clone has a count of ten or more. J is TRBJ2-7 and V is TRBV7-2, with TRBD2 identical over 13 bases. Per the germline V gene, CDR1 is SGHTA and CDR2 is FQGNSA. The CDR3 contains 16 residues. The V segment lost 3 bases and the J segment 2 bases; nucleotides outside the gene matches: 4. CDR3 in DNA: TGTGCCAGCAGCTTCAGTACTAGCGGGGGGGCCTACGAGCAGTACTTC. Amino acid sequence: CASSFSTSGGAYEQYF.

CDR3 bases: TGTGCCACCAGCAGAGATGTTTACAGGGCCCAAGAGACCCAGTACTTC. This encodes CATSRDVYRAQETQYF. V usage is TRBV15 and J usage is TRBJ2-5; tentative D call: TRBD1 (6 bases). CDR3 length: 16 residues. V gave up 0 bases and J gave up 1 base, with 12 bases separating them. Germline V gives CDR1 LNHNV, CDR2 YYDKDF (reference sequence).

V usage is TRBV7-9 and J usage is TRBJ1-2; TRBD1 is a possible D gene (5 bases). This CDR3 has 14 residues. V gave up 2 bases and J gave up 4 bases, with 11 bases separating them. CDR1 is SEHNR and CDR2 is FQNEAQ in the germline V gene (reference sequence). The CDR3 coding sequence is TGTGCCAGCAGCTTAATCGGGGGACCCTATGGCTACACCTTC. Translating gives CASSLIGGPYGYTF.

J is TRBJ1-1 and V is TRBV5-1; 9 positions agree with TRBD1. The ends lost 0 bases at V and 0 bases at J; junction bases unmatched: 6. This CDR3 is built from 17 residues. CDR1 and CDR2 from the germline V gene are SGHRS and YFSETQ. The CDR3 region is CASSLGYGTGMNTEAFF. As DNA, the CDR3 is TGCGCCAGCAGCTTGGGTTACGGGACAGGGATGAACACTGAAGCTTTCTTT.

V gene TRBV18 combines with J gene TRBJ1-3; D not certain. V dropped 5 bases and J dropped 0 bases, with 14 bases sitting between them. CDR3 length equals 16 residues. Germline V gene data show CDR1 as KGHSH and CDR2 as LQKENI. In DNA, the CDR3 is TGTGCCAGCTCAACGGCGATTGGGAGCTCTGGAAACACCATATATTTT. This sequence encodes CASSTAIGSSGNTIYF. Supplemented by reference TRBV18 and TRBJ1-3, the full variable domain reads NAGVMQNPRHLVRRRGQEARLRCSPMKGHSHVYWYRQLPEEGLKFMVYLQKENIIDESGMPKERFSAEFPKEGPSILRIQQVVRGDSAAYFCASSTAIGSSGNTIYFGEGSWLTVV.

This chain links TRBV4-1 with TRBJ2-3, with D possibly matching TRBD2 (5 bases). V lost 0 bases and J lost 1, with 11 bases in between. Looked up from germline, CDR1 is MGHRA and CDR2 is YSYEKL. This CDR3 spans 16 amino acids. The CDR3 sequence: CASSQDEGVGTDTQYF. Here the CDR3 DNA reads TGCGCCAGCAGCCAAGATGAGGGTGTGGGCACAGATACGCAGTATTTT.

J is TRBJ1-2 and V is TRBV7-2; tentatively, D is TRBD1 (6 bases). The length of the CDR3 is 14 residues. Trimming stripped 4 bases from V and 8 bases from J, with 17 bases between. Per the germline V gene, CDR1 is SGHTA and CDR2 is FQGNSA. CDR3 region: CASSSANVQGGYTF. The CDR3 region has the DNA TGTGCCAGCAGCTCCGCGAATGTCCAGGGGGGCTACACCTTC.

This clone was recorded only once. The junction departs from germline at one end; a sequencing error may be responsible. The V and J genes are TRBV19 and TRBJ2-4; 8 bases align to TRBD2. The CDR3 contains 17 residues. Germline assignment: CDR1 LNHDA and CDR2 SQIVND (reference sequence). This chain's CDR3 is CASSIVVREGAKNSQYF. In DNA form, the CDR3 reads TGTGCCAGTAGTATAGTTGTCCGGGAGGGAGCCAAAAACAGTCAGTACTTC.

There are a few counts of this clone. This chain uses TRBV2 with TRBJ2-7; D is perhaps TRBD2 (5 bases). CDR3 length: 11 residues. The germline V gene has CDR1 SNHLY and CDR2 FYNNEI. The V gene lost 6 bases and the J gene lost 3 bases, with 6 bases spanning the gap. The CDR3 nucleotides read TGTGCCAGCAGCGGGGACTACGAGCAGTACTTC. This translates into CASSGDYEQYF. Based on the CDR3 plus reference TRBV2 and TRBJ2-7, the full variable domain is EPEVTQTPSHQVTQMGQEVILRCVPISNHLYFYWYRQILGQKVEFLVSFYNNEISEKSEIFDDQFSVERPDGSNFTLKIRSTKLEDSAMYFCASSGDYEQYFGPGTRLTVT.

This clone appeared once. This rearrangement joins TRBV5-1 to TRBJ1-1, with D possibly matching TRBD1 (5 bases). The ends were cut back, 4 bases at V and 1 base at J, with 17 bases in the middle. The CDR3 contains 16 residues. The germline gives CDR1 SGHRS, CDR2 YFSETQ. DNA for the CDR3: TGCGCCAGCAGCCCATTCCCCCGGGGGAGGAACACTGAAGCTTTCTTT. Protein product: CASSPFPRGRNTEAFF.

This chain uses TRBV19 with TRBJ1-5; 10 bases map to TRBD1. Germline CDR1 LNHDA, CDR2 SQIVND (reference sequence). J gave up 7 bases and V 6 bases, and 6 bases lay outside the gene matches. This CDR3 has 14 residues. The CDR3 loop is CASSRQGAGQPQHF. The CDR3, as DNA: TGTGCCAGTAGCCGACAGGGGGCAGGGCAGCCCCAGCATTTT.

The sample holds a few counts of this clone. This chain uses TRBV10-3 with TRBJ1-2; possible D gene TRBD1, 5 bases. Trimming stripped 9 bases from V and 1 base from J, with 27 bases between. This CDR3 has 18 amino acids. Germline lookup yields CDR1 ENHRY and CDR2 SYGVKD. The CDR3 DNA reads as TGTGCCATAAACATCGGACCGGGGGGTGAGAGGTTTAACTATGGCTACACCTTC. This gives the protein CAINIGPGGERFNYGYTF.

This clone appeared a single time. The CDR3 loop reads CASSSRQGGKAFF. CDR3 coding DNA: TGTGCCAGCAGCTCAAGACAGGGTGGCAAGGCGTTCTTC. The chain employs TRBV7-3 and TRBJ2-1, with 7 bases identical to TRBD1. The germline CDR1 and CDR2 sequences are SGHTA and FQGTGA. This CDR3 spans 13 amino acids. V lost 4 bases, J lost 15 bases, and 12 bases stayed unmatched.

This clone appeared a few times. The J gene is TRBJ2-7, the V gene TRBV4-1; 8 nucleotides match TRBD2. V was clipped by 7 bases and J by 1 base; unmatched bases: 12. Germline values: CDR1 MGHRA, CDR2 YSYEKL. This CDR3 region has 16 residues. The CDR3 nucleotides read TGCGCCAGCACTTCCGGACCGGGACTAGGTTCCTACGAGCAGTACTTC. It encodes CASTSGPGLGSYEQYF.

The chain has TRBV28 and TRBJ2-2; TRBD1 aligns across 9 bases. The CDR3 is made up of 14 amino acids. Germline CDR1 is MDHEN and CDR2 is SYDVKM. Trimming removed 3 bases from V and 7 bases from J; junction bases left unmatched: 3. CDR3 nucleotide sequence: TGTGCCAGCAGTTTGACAGGGGGGGACGGGGAGCTGTTTTTT. Translating it yields CASSLTGGDGELFF.

This rearrangement joins TRBV11-1 to TRBJ2-3, with D tentatively TRBD2 (7 bases). The CDR3 has 16 amino acids. CDR1 is SGHAT and CDR2 is FQDESV in the germline V gene (reference sequence). V shed 3 bases and J shed 3 bases, with 16 bases lying between them. As DNA, the CDR3 is TGTGCCAGCAGCTTTTTGAGAGGGGGGGCAACAGATACGCAGTATTTT. Amino acids: CASSFLRGGATDTQYF. Full variable domain (missing parts from reference TRBV11-1 and TRBJ2-3): EAEVAQSPRYKITEKSQAVAFWCDPISGHATLYWYRQILGQGPELLVQFQDESVVDDSQLPKDRFSAERLKGVDSTLKIQPAELGDSAMYLCASSFLRGGATDTQYFGPGTRLTVL.

J is TRBJ2-5 and V is TRBV4-2; 9 bases are a match to TRBD2. V shed 3 bases, J shed 5 bases, and the junction held 16 bases outside the gene matches. CDR3 length equals 18 residues. Germline-derived CDR1 and CDR2 are LGHNA and YNFKEQ. CDR3 bases: TGTGCCAGCAGCCATGACGGCGGGGGGGCCTCAGGAGGGGAGACCCAGTACTTC. Amino acids: CASSHDGGGASGGETQYF.

The chain employs TRBV6-5 and TRBJ1-2, with TRBD1 matching 8 bases. Germline V gene data show CDR1 as MNHEY and CDR2 as SVGAGI. This CDR3 spans 11 amino acids. The CDR3 reads CAIGTGGGYTF. The CDR3 DNA reads as TGTGCTATCGGGACAGGAGGTGGCTACACCTTC.

The chain joins TRBV7-2 to TRBJ1-1, with TRBD1 matching over 8 bases. This CDR3 spans 13 amino acids. The germline V gene has CDR1 SGHTA and CDR2 FQGNSA. The ends lost 1 base at V and 6 bases at J; junction bases unmatched: 1. Here the CDR3 reads CASSLVQGAEAFF. The CDR3 nucleotides read TGTGCCAGCAGCTTAGTACAGGGGGCTGAAGCTTTCTTT. The whole variable domain, filled in from reference TRBV7-2 and TRBJ1-1, reads GAGVSQSPSNKVTEKGKDVELRCDPISGHTALYWYRQSLGQGLEFLIYFQGNSAPDKSGLPSDRFSAERTGGSVSTLTIQRTQQEDSAVYLCASSLVQGAEAFFGQGTRLTVV.

The chain uses TRBV27 and TRBJ1-2; D not resolved. The germline CDR1 and CDR2 sequences are MNHEY and SMNVEV (reference sequence). This CDR3 has 12 amino acids. V lost 10 bases and J 4 bases, leaving 13 bases between the germline ends. The CDR3 here is CATGESTYGYTF. DNA for the CDR3: TGTGCCACCGGGGAGTCTACCTATGGCTACACCTTC.

This clone was seen a handful of times. The chain employs TRBV11-2 and TRBJ1-2, with D tentatively TRBD1 (5 bases). V was cut by 4 bases and J by 6 bases, with 18 bases left in between. The CDR3 spans 15 residues. Germline-derived CDR1 and CDR2 are SGHAT and FQNNGV. CDR3 protein: CASSSPAGHWHGYTF. The CDR3 DNA follows: TGTGCCAGCAGCTCCCCGGCCGGACACTGGCATGGCTACACCTTC.

The chain employs TRBV19 and TRBJ1-5; D gene uncertain. The germline V gene has CDR1 LNHDA and CDR2 SQIVND (reference sequence). The CDR3 is made up of 14 amino acids. V dropped 6 bases and J dropped 3 bases, with 12 bases sitting between them. The CDR3 is CASRPGQDNQPQHF. The CDR3, as DNA: TGTGCCAGTAGGCCTGGGCAGGACAATCAGCCCCAGCATTTT.

The chain combines TRBV14 with TRBJ2-5; D possibly corresponds to TRBD1 (6 bases). V gave up 2 bases and J gave up 1 base, with 20 bases separating them. Germline CDR1 SGHDN, CDR2 FVKESK. This CDR3 comprises 18 residues. The CDR3 protein is CASSQLDTGIRPQETQYF. The CDR3 nucleotides are TGTGCCAGCAGCCAACTGGACACAGGGATAAGGCCCCAAGAGACCCAGTACTTC.